The 22 T cell receptor beta chains below all came from one sample that was sequenced in a study of T cell clones after liver transplantation. The repertoire was sequenced with immunoSEQ multiplex PCR; TCRdb's copy has only in-frame clones and lacks some. The table lists 50,000 to 60,000 clones, approximately 70% of them singletons. Sequenced here: CD4+ T cells from blood, sampled at the roughly 16-month timepoint. Receptors originate from a human patient who received a liver transplant. Some T cells may arise from the graft donor.

The V and J genes are TRBV7-9 and TRBJ2-6; TRBD1 might be the D (6 bases). The CDR3 spans 14 residues. Trimming left V 7 bases short and J 4 bases short, with 11 bases between. CDR1 and CDR2 (germline): SEHNR, FQNEAQ (reference sequence). In DNA form, the CDR3 reads TGTGCCAGCAAAGGGGGTTCCGGGGCCAACGTCCTGACTTTC. Its translation: CASKGGSGANVLTF.

This clone was recorded only once. This chain joins TRBV11-3 and TRBJ2-3; D is uncertain. Trimming removed 2 bases from V and 0 bases from J, with 6 bases in between. This CDR3 has 14 amino acids. Germline CDR1 and CDR2: SGHNT and YENEEA. The chain's CDR3 is CASSLPGSTDTQYF. CDR3 bases: TGTGCCAGCAGCTTACCGGGTAGCACAGATACGCAGTATTTT.

The chain employs TRBV28 and TRBJ1-2; D possibly corresponds to TRBD1 (5 bases). V was pared by 1 base and J by 3 bases, with 12 bases between. The CDR3 runs to 15 residues. The germline gives CDR1 MDHEN, CDR2 SYDVKM. The CDR3 loop is CASSLFLGTHYGYTF. The CDR3 DNA reads TGTGCCAGCAGTTTATTTTTGGGGACTCACTATGGCTACACCTTC.

This chain uses TRBV19 with TRBJ1-1; no definite D call. Germline V lookup: CDR1 LNHDA, CDR2 SQIVND (reference sequence). The CDR3 extends over 12 amino acids. The V and J ends lost 5 bases and 3 bases respectively, with 7 bases between them. The CDR3 sequence: CASSLTDTEAFF. In nucleotides, the CDR3 is TGTGCCAGTAGTTTGACGGACACTGAAGCTTTCTTT.

This chain uses TRBV6-1 with TRBJ2-1, with D tentatively TRBD1 (6 bases). From germline, CDR1 is MNHNS and CDR2 SASEGT. Trimming pared 7 bases from V and 3 bases from J, leaving 7 bases between. This CDR3 region has 12 residues. CDR3 DNA: TGTGCCAGCAACAGGGACTACAATGAGCAGTTCTTC. The encoded protein is CASNRDYNEQFF.

The rearrangement uses TRBV15 and TRBJ1-1; 7 bases are shared with TRBD1. Germline trimming cut 3 bases from V and 5 bases from J; bases unmatched to any gene: 3. Germline CDR1 reads LNHNV; CDR2 reads YYDKDF (reference sequence). This CDR3 region has 13 residues. CDR3 DNA: TGTGCCACCAGCAGGCAGGGGGTTACTGAAGCTTTCTTT. This codes for CATSRQGVTEAFF. The full variable domain, with the rest looked up from reference TRBV15 and TRBJ1-1, is DAMVIQNPRYQVTQFGKPVTLSCSQTLNHNVMYWYQQKSSQAPKLLFHYYDKDFNNEADTPDNFQSRRPNTSFCFLDIRSPGLGDTAMYLCATSRQGVTEAFFGQGTRLTVV.

The chain employs TRBV19 and TRBJ2-1; 8 bases fit TRBD1. Unmatched junction bases numbered 10, after V lost 4 bases and J lost 8 bases. Germline V gene lookup returns CDR1 LNHDA and CDR2 SQIVND (reference sequence). The CDR3 runs to 15 residues. In DNA, the CDR3 is TGTGCCAGTAGTAAGGGGGCAGGGGGCCTAGATGAGCAGTTCTTC. This translates into CASSKGAGGLDEQFF.

The chain employs TRBV6-1 and TRBJ1-1, with 7 nucleotides matching TRBD1. The V gene's germline CDR1 is MNHNS and CDR2 SASEGT. The CDR3 has 14 amino acids. V lost 8 bases and J lost 0; bases outside the gene matches: 6. The CDR3 region has the DNA TGTGCCAGCGCTGAGGGACAGCTGAACACTGAAGCTTTCTTT. It codes for CASAEGQLNTEAFF.

The chain carries TRBV30 and TRBJ1-4, with 8 bases matching TRBD1. The CDR3 has 14 residues. From germline, CDR1 is GTSNPN and CDR2 SVGIG (reference sequence). The V and J ends lost 5 bases and 5 bases, in that order; junction bases with no gene match: 7. This CDR3 reads CAWGTGGSNEKLFF. DNA of the CDR3: TGTGCCTGGGGTACAGGGGGTTCGAATGAAAAACTGTTTTTT.

The V gene is TRBV28, the J gene TRBJ2-7, with 8 bases lining up with TRBD2. Germline V gene lookup returns CDR1 MDHEN and CDR2 SYDVKM. Unmatched junction bases numbered 11, after V lost 5 bases and J lost 5 bases. This CDR3 is 15 amino acids long. This CDR3 is CASSESSSGRHEQYV. The CDR3 region has the DNA TGTGCCAGCAGTGAAAGCTCTAGCGGGCGCCACGAGCAGTACGTC.

The chain is built from TRBV5-1 and TRBJ2-3, with 14 nucleotides matching TRBD2. This CDR3 spans 15 amino acids. V lost 4 bases to trimming and J lost 6 bases; unmatched junction nucleotides: 4. Germline values: CDR1 SGHRS, CDR2 YFSETQ. CDR3: CASSRGLAGGDTQYF. DNA of the CDR3: TGCGCCAGCAGCCGAGGACTAGCGGGGGGCGATACGCAGTATTTT.

This chain joins TRBV7-8 and TRBJ1-2; possible D gene TRBD1, 6 bases. In germline, CDR1 is SGHVS, CDR2 FQNEAQ. V was shortened by 1 base and J by 8 bases, with 11 bases between the two germline ends. There are 13 residues in the CDR3. CDR3 loop: CASSLDNRAGYTF. In DNA, the CDR3 is TGTGCCAGCAGCTTAGACAACAGGGCCGGCTACACCTTC.

The genes are TRBV6-5 and TRBJ1-2; D is ambiguous. The CDR3 is made up of 13 amino acids. Per germline, CDR1 MNHEY and CDR2 SVGAGI. V gave up 6 bases and J gave up 2 bases, with 10 bases separating them. CDR3 region: CASSTDKNYGYTF. The CDR3 DNA is TGTGCCAGCAGCACAGACAAAAACTATGGCTACACCTTC.

V is TRBV10-3 and J is TRBJ2-7; a possible D gene is TRBD2 (7 bases). The CDR3 totals 14 residues. Germline V lookup: CDR1 ENHRY, CDR2 SYGVKD. V lost 2 bases, J lost 2 bases, and 10 bases lay in between. The DNA for the CDR3 is TGTGCCATCAGTGAGCGGGGGGCAGCCTACGAGCAGTACGTC. Its protein is CAISERGAAYEQYV.

The rearrangement links TRBV28 to TRBJ2-2, with 10 bases lining up with TRBD1. The CDR3 extends over 15 amino acids. Germline V lookup: CDR1 MDHEN, CDR2 SYDVKM. V lost 6 bases, J lost 7 bases, and 8 bases stayed unmatched. CDR3 DNA sequence: TGTGCCAGCAGGATCGACAGGGGGCAAGTCGGGGAGCTGTTTTTT. Translation gives CASRIDRGQVGELFF.

V usage is TRBV9 and J usage is TRBJ2-5; D could derive from TRBD1 or TRBD2 (5 bases each). The CDR3 length is 15 residues. The V and J ends lost 4 bases and 2 bases respectively, with 15 bases between them. Germline CDR1 reads SGDLS; CDR2 reads YYNGEE. CDR3 in amino acids: CASSTFGTPQETQYF. The CDR3 bases are TGTGCCAGCAGCACCTTTGGGACGCCACAAGAGACCCAGTACTTC.

This chain joins TRBV30 and TRBJ2-4; possibly TRBD1 or TRBD2 for D (5 bases each). The length of the CDR3 is 16 residues. Trimming pared 3 bases from V and 2 bases from J, leaving 17 bases between. Germline CDR1 reads GTSNPN; CDR2 reads SVGIG (reference sequence). CDR3 amino acids: CAWSPGTVGTKNIQYF. The CDR3 nucleotides are TGTGCCTGGAGCCCCGGGACCGTCGGGACCAAAAACATTCAGTACTTC.

This clone appeared a single time. The chain couples TRBV6-1 to TRBJ1-2, with no clear D. The CDR3 contains 13 residues. Germline V lookup: CDR1 MNHNS, CDR2 SASEGT. Trimming removed 4 bases at V and 4 bases at J, with 10 bases between. In nucleotides, the CDR3 is TGTGCCAGCAGTGTCGAACAAACCTATGGCTACACCTTC. This sequence encodes CASSVEQTYGYTF.

This rearrangement joins TRBV28 to TRBJ1-1; D is undetermined. The germline gives CDR1 MDHEN, CDR2 SYDVKM. This CDR3 comprises 13 residues. The germline V and J ends were trimmed by 11 bases and 0 bases, with 13 bases remaining between them. The CDR3 protein is CASLGEMNTEAFF. CDR3 in DNA: TGTGCCTCCCTAGGCGAAATGAACACTGAAGCTTTCTTT.

The chain couples TRBV15 to TRBJ2-5; TRBD2 matches at 7 bases. Trimming removed 5 bases from V and 5 bases from J; junction bases left unmatched: 11. CDR1 and CDR2 (germline): LNHNV, YYDKDF (reference sequence). The CDR3 contains 15 residues. The CDR3, as DNA: TGTGCCACCAGCCCTGGGGGAGGGGTCGCCGAGACCCAGTACTTC. Its protein product is CATSPGGGVAETQYF.

The rearrangement uses TRBV6-5 and TRBJ2-3; 8 nucleotides agree with TRBD1. V shed 6 bases, J shed 3 bases, and the junction held 8 bases outside the gene matches. The CDR3 length is 15 residues. Germline CDR1 MNHEY, CDR2 SVGAGI. CDR3 sequence (DNA): TGTGCCAGCAGGTTGACAGGGGCCACAACAGATACGCAGTATTTT. This gives the protein CASRLTGATTDTQYF.

The V and J genes are TRBV5-6 and TRBJ2-7; D ambiguous. This CDR3 spans 16 amino acids. Looked up from germline, CDR1 is SGHDT and CDR2 is YYEEEE. Trimming shortened V by 5 bases and J by 4 bases, and 22 bases separated the two germline ends. CDR3 DNA: TGTGCCAGCAGGGTAACGGGCGGCCAGCCCGGTTACGAGCAGTACGTC. It specifies CASRVTGGQPGYEQYV.